This TCR beta chain stems from a study of blood T cell repertoires in COVID-19. Overall study: Spain, Italy and the United States supplied samples that represented acute and convalescent COVID-19.

A few counts support this clone. This CDR3 is 15 amino acids long. Unmatched junction bases numbered 4, after V lost 4 bases and J lost 6 bases. Germline CDR1 is SGHVS and CDR2 is FNYEAQ. Original analysis: Estimation of nucleated cell counts relied on the amplification of reference gene primers. The protocol was immunoSEQ multiplex PCR, while the TCRdb copy is restricted to in-frame clones and leaves out a portion. V and J calls and clone size are those listed in that table; D and trimming were worked out from the DNA. This table holds about 240,000 clones, about four fifths found once. This sequence originates from a woman older than 75 with acute or convalescent COVID-19. The sample consisted of peripheral blood. The chain uses TRBV7-6 and TRBJ1-5; the match to TRBD1 covers 12 bases. The CDR3 sequence is CASSSGQGAGQPQHF. In DNA form, the CDR3 reads TGTGCCAGCAGCTCGGGACAGGGGGCCGGTCAGCCCCAGCATTTT.